The rows below give T cell receptor beta chains drawn from one sample of a study of blood T cell repertoires in COVID-19. Profiled with immunoSEQ multiplex PCR; TCRdb holds only in-frame clones, not every one. The table records roughly 310,000 clones, 89% of them present only once. The specimen sequenced was PBMCs or T cells enriched from blood (not recorded which). The source of these receptors is a woman aged 35 to 49 who had recovered from COVID-19. CDR3s include the opening cysteine and the closing phenylalanine or tryptophan. Not all rows give a size; the values are once, few, many and, for expanded clones, a class.

V gene	J gene	clone size	CDR3 protein
TRBV28	TRBJ1-2	NA	CASKQSRAQDGYTF
TRBV6-5	TRBJ1-1	NA	CASSYFGTENTEAFF
TRBV4-3	TRBJ1-4	NA	CASSVAGYEKLFF
TRBV7-9	TRBJ1-3	NA	CASSEYGSSGNTIYF
TRBV5-4	TRBJ2-7	NA	CASSLPLRDYGEQYF
TRBV5-4	TRBJ2-3	NA	CASSLSGGATDTQYF
TRBV18	TRBJ1-5	NA	CASSPSWGRNQPQHF
TRBV7-2	TRBJ1-6	NA	CASSFNVDARYNSPLHF
TRBV6-2/TRBV6-3	TRBJ2-3	NA	CASSQLAGGTDTQYF
TRBV9	TRBJ2-3	NA	CASTARTSGTDTQYF
TRBV7-3	TRBJ2-1	NA	CASSILADYNEQFF
TRBV5-8	TRBJ1-3	NA	CASSFYRGIAGNTIYF
TRBV6-2/TRBV6-3	TRBJ1-1	NA	CASSYQGAQAFF
TRBV7-2	TRBJ1-2	few	CASSLARLSGGTHGYTF
TRBV7-9	TRBJ2-7	once	CAISPTGAGDEQYF
TRBV2	TRBJ2-3	NA	CASSERGGGSTDTQYF
TRBV6-5	TRBJ1-6	NA	CASSPGQGYSPLHF
TRBV28	TRBJ1-5	NA	CASSPPPGQGAGQPQHF
TRBV11-2	TRBJ1-1	NA	CASSSEGQLNTEAFF
TRBV21-1	TRBJ1-5	few	CASIPKGQVSCPPSRQPQHF
TRBV19	TRBJ1-2	NA	CASSSGQGKNYGYTF
TRBV30	TRBJ1-4	NA	CAWRGGLANEKLFF
TRBV7-9	TRBJ2-5	NA	CASSPGLAGVETQYF
TRBV3-1/TRBV3-2	TRBJ2-3	NA	CASSKLSTRDTQYF
TRBV7-2	TRBJ1-2	NA	CASSLAALIYGYTF
TRBV6-1	TRBJ2-7	NA	CASSEAGTGGYEQYF
TRBV15	TRBJ2-7	NA	CATSRGGLAGLHEQYF
TRBV7-2	TRBJ2-3	NA	CASSLGWGRETTDTQYF
TRBV5-1	TRBJ2-1	few	CASSYTGVGNEQFF
TRBV24-1	TRBJ2-7	NA	CATSDPGSYEQYF
TRBV11-1	TRBJ2-5	NA	CASSYQPGQQETQYF
TRBV6-5	TRBJ2-1	NA	CASSYSSSGFFNEQFF
TRBV5-1	TRBJ2-1	few	CASSLGSATLNEQFF
TRBV5-4	TRBJ2-1	few	CASSLGGTPYNEQFF
TRBV7-8	TRBJ2-2	NA	CASSRGLAGADTGELFF
TRBV7-9	TRBJ2-7	NA	CASSLGRGKSYEQYF
TRBV11-2	TRBJ2-1	few	CASSLDPRTSGRLSYNEQFF
TRBV29-1	TRBJ1-5	NA	CSGGTGGGPQHF
TRBV15	TRBJ1-2	NA	CATSRDLNRGLTDYGYTF
TRBV2	TRBJ2-2	NA	CASTDPRLAGAAGELFF
TRBV7-9	TRBJ2-1	NA	CASSARGQRLNNEQFF
TRBV7-3	TRBJ2-1	NA	CASSSILAGETYNEQFF
TRBV10-3	TRBJ1-1	NA	CAITLTGKNTEAFF
TRBV9	TRBJ2-1	NA	CASSVGPEGPPYNEQFF
TRBV7-3	TRBJ2-3	NA	CASSLIAGGTDTQYF
TRBV7-9	TRBJ1-4	NA	CASSSAGTGKEKLFF
TRBV29-1	TRBJ2-5	NA	CSVDPTSGAAQTQYF
TRBV6-2/TRBV6-3	TRBJ2-7	NA	CASSYPPSGRGYEQYF
TRBV3-1/TRBV3-2	TRBJ1-5	NA	CASSQVVGSQPQHF
TRBV27	TRBJ1-5	NA	CASKLGQGSSQPQHF
TRBV4-3	TRBJ2-1	NA	CASATGTSGPDEQFF
TRBV18	TRBJ1-4	NA	CASSPGRGGSREKLFF
TRBV5-1	TRBJ2-7	NA	CASSSDSYEQYF
TRBV7-9	TRBJ2-7	NA	CASSSDNPYEQYF
TRBV6-5	TRBJ2-1	NA	CASSRTKNVEQFF
TRBV3-1/TRBV3-2	TRBJ1-2	NA	CASSQSSVRDSGGGYTF
TRBV3-1/TRBV3-2	TRBJ1-4	NA	CASSLLGPGDEKLFF